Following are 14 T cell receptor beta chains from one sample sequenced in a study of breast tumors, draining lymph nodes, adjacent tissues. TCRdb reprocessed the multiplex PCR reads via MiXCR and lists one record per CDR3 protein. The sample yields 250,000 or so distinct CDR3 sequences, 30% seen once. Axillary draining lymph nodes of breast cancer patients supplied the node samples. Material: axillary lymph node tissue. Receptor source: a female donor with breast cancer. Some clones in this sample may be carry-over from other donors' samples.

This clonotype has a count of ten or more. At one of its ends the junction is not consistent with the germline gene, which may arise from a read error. The CDR3 nucleotides are TGTGCCGGCAGCCCGAACAGGGACAAAGGCTACACCTTC. This translates into CAGSPNRDKGYTF. The chain combines TRBV2 with TRBJ1-2; TRBD1 might be the D (6 bases). There are 13 residues in the CDR3. From germline, CDR1 is SNHLY and CDR2 FYNNEI.

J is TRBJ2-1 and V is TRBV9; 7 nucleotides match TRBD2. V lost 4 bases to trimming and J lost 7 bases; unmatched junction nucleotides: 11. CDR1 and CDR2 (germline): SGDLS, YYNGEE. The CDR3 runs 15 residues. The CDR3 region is CASSQVGLPRNEQFF. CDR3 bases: TGTGCCAGCAGCCAGGTGGGACTACCTCGTAATGAGCAGTTCTTC. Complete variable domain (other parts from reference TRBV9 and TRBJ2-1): DSGVTQTPKHLITATGQRVTLRCSPRSGDLSVYWYQQSLDQGLQFLIQYYNGEERAKGNILERFSAQQFPDLHSELNLSSLELGDSALYFCASSQVGLPRNEQFFGPGTRLTVL.

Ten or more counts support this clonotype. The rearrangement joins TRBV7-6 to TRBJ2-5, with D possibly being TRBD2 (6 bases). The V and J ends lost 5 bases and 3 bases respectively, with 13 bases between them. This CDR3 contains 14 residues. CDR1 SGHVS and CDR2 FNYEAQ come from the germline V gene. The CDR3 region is CASSISGGEETQYF. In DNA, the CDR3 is TGTGCCAGCAGCATCTCCGGCGGGGAAGAGACCCAGTACTTC.

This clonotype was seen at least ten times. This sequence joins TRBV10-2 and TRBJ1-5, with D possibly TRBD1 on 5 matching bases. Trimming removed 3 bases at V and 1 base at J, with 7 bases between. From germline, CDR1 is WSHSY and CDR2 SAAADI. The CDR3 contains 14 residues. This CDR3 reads CASSDRDSNQPQHF. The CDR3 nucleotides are TGCGCCAGCAGTGACCGGGACAGCAATCAGCCCCAGCATTTT.

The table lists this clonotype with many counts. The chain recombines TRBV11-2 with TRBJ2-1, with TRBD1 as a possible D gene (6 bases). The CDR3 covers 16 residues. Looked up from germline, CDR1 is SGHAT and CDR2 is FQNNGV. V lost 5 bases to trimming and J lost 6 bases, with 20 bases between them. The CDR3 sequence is CASSPRGSGLRNEQFF. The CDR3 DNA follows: TGTGCCAGCAGCCCTAGGGGGTCTGGACTTCGCAATGAGCAGTTCTTC.

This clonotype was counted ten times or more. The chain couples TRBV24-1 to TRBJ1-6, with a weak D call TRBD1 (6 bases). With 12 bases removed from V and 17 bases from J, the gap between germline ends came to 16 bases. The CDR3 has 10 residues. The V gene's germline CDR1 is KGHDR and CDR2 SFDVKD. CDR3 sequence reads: CAGGRDSFHF. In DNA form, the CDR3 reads TGTGCCGGGGGGCGAGACTCTTTCCACTTT.

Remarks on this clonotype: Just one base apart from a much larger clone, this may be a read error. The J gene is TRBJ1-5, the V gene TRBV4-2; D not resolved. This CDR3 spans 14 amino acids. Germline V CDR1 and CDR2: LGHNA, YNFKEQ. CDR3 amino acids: CASSQALRNQPPHF. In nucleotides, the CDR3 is TGTGCCAGCAGCCAAGCCCTTAGGAATCAGCCCCCGCATTTT.

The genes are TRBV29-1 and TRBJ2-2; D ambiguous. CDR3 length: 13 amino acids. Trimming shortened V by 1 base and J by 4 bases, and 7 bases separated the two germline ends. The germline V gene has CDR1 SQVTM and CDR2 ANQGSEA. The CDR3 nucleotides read TGCAGCGTTGAAGGGAGAGTCACCGGGGAGCTGTTTTTT. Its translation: CSVEGRVTGELFF.

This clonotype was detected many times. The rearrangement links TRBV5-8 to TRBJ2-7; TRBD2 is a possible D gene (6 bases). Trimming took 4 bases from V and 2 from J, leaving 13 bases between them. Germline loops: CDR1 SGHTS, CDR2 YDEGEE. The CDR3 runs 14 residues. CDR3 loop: CASSNRLVTYEQYF. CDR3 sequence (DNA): TGTGCCAGCAGCAACCGACTAGTTACCTACGAGCAGTACTTC.

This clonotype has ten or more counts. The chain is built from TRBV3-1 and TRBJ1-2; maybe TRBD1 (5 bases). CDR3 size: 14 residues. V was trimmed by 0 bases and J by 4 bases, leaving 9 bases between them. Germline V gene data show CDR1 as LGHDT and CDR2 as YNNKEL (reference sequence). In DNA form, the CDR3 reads TGTGCCAGCAGCCAAGATTTGGGGGTCTATGGCTACACCTTC. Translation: CASSQDLGVYGYTF.

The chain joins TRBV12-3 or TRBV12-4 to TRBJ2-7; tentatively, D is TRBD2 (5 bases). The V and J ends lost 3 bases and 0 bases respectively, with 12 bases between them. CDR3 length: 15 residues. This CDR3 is CASSFLRASSYEQYF. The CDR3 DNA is TGTGCCAGCAGTTTCTTGCGGGCGAGCTCCTACGAGCAGTACTTC.

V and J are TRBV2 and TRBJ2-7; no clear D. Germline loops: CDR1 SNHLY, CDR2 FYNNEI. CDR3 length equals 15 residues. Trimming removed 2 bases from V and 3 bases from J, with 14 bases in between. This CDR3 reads CASSEIGPTGYEQYF. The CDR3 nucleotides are TGTGCCAGCAGTGAAATTGGGCCCACCGGCTACGAGCAGTACTTC.

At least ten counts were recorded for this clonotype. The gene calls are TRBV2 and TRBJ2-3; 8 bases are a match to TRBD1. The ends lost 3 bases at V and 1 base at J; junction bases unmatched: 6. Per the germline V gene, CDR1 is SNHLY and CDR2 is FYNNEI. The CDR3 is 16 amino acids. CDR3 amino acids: CASSDADRGGTDTQYF. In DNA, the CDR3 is TGTGCCAGCAGTGACGCCGACAGGGGAGGCACAGATACGCAGTATTTT.

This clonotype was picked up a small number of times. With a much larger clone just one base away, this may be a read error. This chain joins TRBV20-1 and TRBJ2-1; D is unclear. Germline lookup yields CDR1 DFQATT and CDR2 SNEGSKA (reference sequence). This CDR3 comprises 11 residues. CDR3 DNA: TGCAGTGCTAGAGAGTACAATGAGCAGTCCTTC. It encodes CSAREYNEQSF.